A selection of T cell receptor beta chains follows, all from one sample in a study of T cells after yellow fever vaccination. TCRdb independently ran MiXCR on the 5' RACE reads; one entry per CDR3 protein. The sample holds about 430,000 distinct CDR3 sequences, around 19% seen once. Sample: PBMCs, taken before the yellow fever booster vaccination. Every receptor here comes from a young man who received the YFV17D yellow fever vaccine. Both conserved end residues are part of each CDR3. The order of the fields is clone size, J gene, CDR3 length, D gene, V gene, CDR3 DNA, CDR3 protein. The D gene is left open where the match is weak. Only part of the rows carry a size: once, few, many, or a class if the clone is expanded.

-	TRBJ1-4	14	-	TRBV6-6	TGTGCCAGCGTTCCCCGGGAGACTAATGAAAAACTGTTTTTT	CASVPRETNEKLFF
few	TRBJ2-3	17	TRBD2	TRBV7-3	TGTGCCAGCAGCTTACCTAGCGGGGGGGCAAGCACAGATACGCAGTATTTT	CASSLPSGGASTDTQYF
-	TRBJ2-4	15	-	TRBV20-1	TGCAGTGCTTCAGGACAGGGAGGGACAAAAAACATTCAGTACTTC	CSASGQGGTKNIQYF
many	TRBJ2-7	16	TRBD1	TRBV15	TGTGCCACCAGCGGGGGACAGGGGGCTTCATTCAACGAGCAGTACTTC	CATSGGQGASFNEQYF
few	TRBJ1-2	16	TRBD1	TRBV11-2	TGTGCCAGCAGGGGGACAGGGGGTTCCCTTGACTATGGCTACACCTTC	CASRGTGGSLDYGYTF
few	TRBJ2-6	17	-	TRBV18	TGTGCCAGCTCACCGCGACGGGGGGCACCTGGGGCCAACGTCCTGACTTTC	CASSPRRGAPGANVLTF
many	TRBJ2-7	19	TRBD2	TRBV7-4	TGTGCCAGCAGCTTAGAAGGAGTGACTAGCCAGTCCCGCTCCTACGAGCAGTACTTC	CASSLEGVTSQSRSYEQYF
-	TRBJ2-6	16	-	TRBV7-9	TGTGCCAGCAGCTTAGTTAGGACCTCTGGGGCCAACGTCCTGACTTTC	CASSLVRTSGANVLTF
few	TRBJ1-6	14	-	TRBV7-3	TGTGCCAGCAGTCGGGACAAAACCTATTCACCCCTCCACTTT	CASSRDKTYSPLHF
few	TRBJ2-7	15	-	TRBV6-1	TGTGCCAGCAGCCCTGGACAGGGAGGGTCATGGGAGCAGTACTTC	CASSPGQGGSWEQYF
-	TRBJ2-3	16	TRBD2	TRBV6-5	TGTGCCAGCAGTTACGGTAGCGGGGGTTTGTCAGATACGCAGTATTTT	CASSYGSGGLSDTQYF
few	TRBJ2-1	15	-	TRBV20-1	TGCAGTGCTGACCCAGGGGATCTTCCCTACAATGAGCAGTTCTTC	CSADPGDLPYNEQFF
-	TRBJ1-3	17	TRBD1	TRBV6-5	TGTGCCAGCAGTTACTCTTGGACAGGGGGCTCTGGAAACACCATATATTTT	CASSYSWTGGSGNTIYF
few	TRBJ2-7	13	-	TRBV5-5	TGTGCCAGCAGCACGGGGACATCCCGCGAGCAGTACTTC	CASSTGTSREQYF
-	TRBJ1-1	14	-	TRBV12-3/TRBV12-4	TGTGCCAGCAGCCGTGCTTTCCAGGGTAGGGAGGCTTTCTTT	CASSRAFQGREAFF
few	TRBJ2-5	13	TRBD1	TRBV19	TGTGCCAGTAGTCAAAACAGGGGGGAGACCCAGTACTTC	CASSQNRGETQYF
few	TRBJ2-5	14	-	TRBV5-4	TGTGCCAGCAGCTCCCAGACAGGCCAAGAGACCCAGTACTTC	CASSSQTGQETQYF
-	TRBJ1-4	14	-	TRBV20-1	TGCAGTGCTAGTCGGTCGAGGACTAATGAAAAACTGTTTTTT	CSASRSRTNEKLFF
few	TRBJ2-2	14	-	TRBV7-6	TGTGCCAGCAGCTTACAACAAAACACCGGGGAGCTGTTTTTT	CASSLQQNTGELFF
many	TRBJ2-3	14	-	TRBV15	TGTGCCACCAGCAGAGATCAGGGGACAGATACGCAGTATTTT	CATSRDQGTDTQYF
-	TRBJ2-7	14	-	TRBV7-2	TGTGCCAGCAGCTTAAGCCTCATCTCCTACGAGCAGTACTTC	CASSLSLISYEQYF
few	TRBJ2-1	11	-	TRBV20-1	TGCAGTGCGGCTGGGCGGAATGAGCAGTTCTTC	CSAAGRNEQFF
few	TRBJ2-7	11	-	TRBV19	TGTGCCAGTAGTAAAGGACTGGAGCAGTACTTC	CASSKGLEQYF
-	TRBJ1-1	9	-	TRBV24-1	TGTGCCCGAATATACGGAGCTTTCTTT	CARIYGAFF
few	TRBJ2-5	16	TRBD1	TRBV3-1	TGTGCCAGCAGCCAAGAGGCCAGGGGGAACCAAGAGACCCAGTACTTC	CASSQEARGNQETQYF
-	TRBJ1-5	19	-	TRBV6-5	TGTGCCAGCAGTTACGCTGGGCGGTATCGGTTCGATAGCAATCAGCCCCAGCATTTT	CASSYAGRYRFDSNQPQHF
few	TRBJ2-3	14	-	TRBV12-3/TRBV12-4	TGTGCCAGCAGTTTTCGGGGGACCACAGATACGCAGTATTTT	CASSFRGTTDTQYF
-	TRBJ1-2	15	TRBD1	TRBV5-1	TGCGCCAGCAGCTTAACCGGGACAGGGAACTATGGCTACACCTTC	CASSLTGTGNYGYTF
-	TRBJ2-3	16	-	TRBV10-3	TGTGCCATCAGTGAGTCCCCGGGAACTAGCACAGATACGCAGTATTTT	CAISESPGTSTDTQYF
-	TRBJ2-7	12	-	TRBV5-5	TGTGCCAGCAGCTTGCGGGTTTACGAGCAGTACTTC	CASSLRVYEQYF
-	TRBJ2-7	15	TRBD2	TRBV4-1	TGCGCCAGCAGCCAAGAACGGGGGGGAACCTACGAGCAGTACTTC	CASSQERGGTYEQYF
-	TRBJ1-5	16	TRBD1	TRBV6-2/TRBV6-3	TGTGCCAGCAGTTACCCGGACAGGGGGAGCGGGCAGCCCCAGCATTTT	CASSYPDRGSGQPQHF
-	TRBJ1-5	18	TRBD1	TRBV6-6	TGTGCCAGCAGAACACTCGGGACAGGGCGAAGCAGCAATCAGCCCCAGCATTTT	CASRTLGTGRSSNQPQHF
-	TRBJ2-5	14	-	TRBV12-3/TRBV12-4	TGTGCCAGCACCTCATATGGGAACCAAGAGACCCAGTACTTC	CASTSYGNQETQYF
-	TRBJ1-2	16	-	TRBV6-5	TGTGCCAGCAGCCCAGTCCCCCAGGGAGAGCTCACTGGCTACACCTTC	CASSPVPQGELTGYTF
few	TRBJ2-1	15	TRBD2	TRBV4-3	TGCGCCAGCAGCCAAGTACTAGCGGGGGCTCAAGGGCAGTTCTTC	CASSQVLAGAQGQFF
many	TRBJ2-6	14	-	TRBV30	TGTGCCTGGGGGCTTACCGGGGGGGCCAACGTCCTGACTTTC	CAWGLTGGANVLTF
few	TRBJ1-1	13	-	TRBV7-9	TGTGCCAGCAGCTCGGTCCTAATTGTGCGAGCTTTCTTT	CASSSVLIVRAFF
-	TRBJ2-3	14	TRBD1	TRBV18	TGTGCCAGCTCACCACCGAGACAGGGAGATACGCAGTATTTT	CASSPPRQGDTQYF
few	TRBJ1-2	15	TRBD1	TRBV13	TGTGCCAGCAGCTCCCCCAGAGGAGGGGGCCGCGGCTACACCTTC	CASSSPRGGGRGYTF
-	TRBJ1-1	13	TRBD1	TRBV29-1	TGCAGCGGAGGACAGGGGGCCGGAACTGAAGCTTTCTTT	CSGGQGAGTEAFF
-	TRBJ2-3	16	TRBD1	TRBV10-3	TGTGCCATCAGTCGTTATCGGGACAGGGCGACAGATACGCAGTATTTT	CAISRYRDRATDTQYF
-	TRBJ1-2	11	-	TRBV6-2/TRBV6-3	TGTGCCAGCAGTTTGTCCCATGGCTACACCTTC	CASSLSHGYTF
once	TRBJ1-2	15	TRBD1	TRBV5-4	TGTGCCAGCAGGCACCCTGACAGGGTCGGCTATGGCTACACCTTC	CASRHPDRVGYGYTF
-	TRBJ1-6	15	TRBD1	TRBV6-2/TRBV6-3	TGTGCCAGCAGTTCCAGGGGGCGCGGTAATTCACCCCTCCACTTT	CASSSRGRGNSPLHF
-	TRBJ2-1	15	TRBD2	TRBV18	TGTGCCAGCTGTTCCGGGACTAGCGGTTACAATGAGCAGTTCTTC	CASCSGTSGYNEQFF
-	TRBJ2-3	14	-	TRBV4-1	TGCGCCAGCAGCCAAACCCAGGGCACAGATACGCAGTATTTT	CASSQTQGTDTQYF